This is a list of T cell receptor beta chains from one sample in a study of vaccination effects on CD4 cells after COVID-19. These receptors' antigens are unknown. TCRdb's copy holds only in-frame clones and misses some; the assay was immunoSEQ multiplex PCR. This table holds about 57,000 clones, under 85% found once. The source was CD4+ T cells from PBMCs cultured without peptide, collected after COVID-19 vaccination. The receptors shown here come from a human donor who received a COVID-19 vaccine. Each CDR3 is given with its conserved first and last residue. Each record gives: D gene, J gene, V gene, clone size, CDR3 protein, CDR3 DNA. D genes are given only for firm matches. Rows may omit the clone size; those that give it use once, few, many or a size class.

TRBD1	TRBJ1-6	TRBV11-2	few	CASSLETGGWNSPLHF	TGTGCCAGCAGCTTAGAAACAGGGGGGTGGAATTCACCCCTCCACTTT
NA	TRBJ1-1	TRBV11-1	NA	CASSLEGGVTEAFF	TGTGCCAGCAGCTTAGAGGGTGGGGTCACTGAAGCTTTCTTT
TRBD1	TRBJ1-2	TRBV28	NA	CASSRGGEGYGYTF	TGTGCCAGCAGTCGAGGGGGCGAGGGCTATGGCTACACCTTC
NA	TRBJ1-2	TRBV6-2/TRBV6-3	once	CASSYSRAVYTF	TGTGCCAGCAGTTACTCCAGGGCCGTCTACACCTTC
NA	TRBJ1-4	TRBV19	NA	CASSITDEKLFF	TGTGCCAGTAGTATAACCGATGAAAAACTGTTTTTT
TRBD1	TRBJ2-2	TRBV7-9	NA	CASRPRGRDTGELFF	TGTGCCAGCAGGCCCAGGGGGCGCGACACCGGGGAGCTGTTTTTT
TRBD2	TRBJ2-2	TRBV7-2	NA	CASSWGLAGGPTGELFF	TGTGCCAGCAGCTGGGGACTAGCGGGGGGGCCCACCGGGGAGCTGTTTTTT
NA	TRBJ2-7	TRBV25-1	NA	CASSGNSYEQYF	TGTGCCAGCAGTGGAAATTCCTACGAGCAGTACTTC
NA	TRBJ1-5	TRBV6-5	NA	CASSYSLRGFQPQHF	TGTGCCAGCAGTTATTCGCTACGGGGGTTTCAGCCCCAGCATTTT
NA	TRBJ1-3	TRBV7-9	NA	CASSQIYSTGSGNTIYF	TGTGCCAGCAGCCAAATATACTCTACTGGCTCTGGAAACACCATATATTTT
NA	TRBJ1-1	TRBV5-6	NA	CASSPFPGANTEAFF	TGTGCCAGCAGCCCCTTTCCGGGGGCGAACACTGAAGCTTTCTTT
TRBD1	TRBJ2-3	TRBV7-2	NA	CASSLRGPDTQYF	TGTGCCAGCAGCTTAAGGGGGCCAGATACGCAGTATTTT
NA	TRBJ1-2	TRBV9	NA	CASSVILAHGYTF	TGTGCCAGCAGCGTTATCCTAGCACATGGCTACACCTTC
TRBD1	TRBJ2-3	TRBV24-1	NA	CATSDLGRGQGDTQYF	TGTGCCACCAGTGATTTAGGCAGGGGGCAAGGAGATACGCAGTATTTT
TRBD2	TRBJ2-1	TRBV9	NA	CASSVDAGDYNEQFF	TGTGCCAGCAGCGTAGATGCGGGGGACTACAATGAGCAGTTCTTC
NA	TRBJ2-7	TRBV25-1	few	CASSELRDPVEQYF	TGTGCCAGCAGTGAATTGAGGGACCCTGTCGAGCAGTACTTC
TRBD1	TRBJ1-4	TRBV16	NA	CASSRDRGNEKLFF	TGTGCCAGCAGCCGGGACAGGGGAAATGAAAAACTGTTTTTT
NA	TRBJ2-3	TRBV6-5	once	CASLRLEAPDTQYF	TGTGCCAGTCTGAGGCTAGAGGCCCCAGATACGCAGTATTTT
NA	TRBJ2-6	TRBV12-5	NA	CASGLVRSFRGSGANVLTF	TGTGCTAGTGGTTTGGTACGGAGCTTCCGGGGTAGCGGGGCCAACGTCCTGACTTTC
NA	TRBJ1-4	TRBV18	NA	CASSPPGGGEKLFF	TGTGCCAGCTCACCACCAGGGGGAGGAGAAAAACTGTTTTTT
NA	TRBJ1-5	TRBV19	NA	CASSISGGGPQHF	TGTGCCAGTAGTATCTCGGGGGGCGGGCCCCAGCATTTT
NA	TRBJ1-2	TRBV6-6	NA	CASIPSGPEDYGYTF	TGTGCCAGCATCCCGTCGGGGCCCGAGGACTATGGCTACACCTTC
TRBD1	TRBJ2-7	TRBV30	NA	CAWSSTRTGRISSYEQYF	TGTGCCTGGAGTTCCACCCGGACAGGGCGCATCAGCTCCTACGAGCAGTACTTC
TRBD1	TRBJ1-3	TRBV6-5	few	CASSYSTGGGNTIYF	TGTGCCAGCAGTTACTCGACAGGGGGCGGAAACACCATATATTTT
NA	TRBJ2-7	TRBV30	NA	CAWSVGGTYEQYF	TGTGCCTGGAGTGTAGGAGGGACCTACGAGCAGTACTTC
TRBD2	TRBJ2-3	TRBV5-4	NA	CASSLGRGGLNTDTQYF	TGTGCCAGCAGCTTAGGGCGGGGGGGTTTGAACACAGATACGCAGTATTTT
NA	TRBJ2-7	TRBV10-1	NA	CASNKRQARGSGEQYF	TGCGCCAGCAACAAACGACAGGCCCGCGGATCGGGTGAGCAGTACTTC
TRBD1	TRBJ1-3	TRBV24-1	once	CATSQTGFFSGNTIYF	TGTGCCACCAGCCAGACAGGGTTCTTTTCTGGAAACACCATATATTTT
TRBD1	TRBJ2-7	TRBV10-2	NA	CASSERQGQYF	TGCGCCAGCAGTGAGAGACAGGGGCAGTACTTC
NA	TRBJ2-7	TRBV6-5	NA	CASSYSSGRSSYEQYF	TGTGCCAGCAGTTACTCATCAGGGCGAAGCTCCTACGAGCAGTACTTC
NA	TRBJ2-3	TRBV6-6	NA	CASSYGGIQSTDTQYF	TGTGCCAGCAGTTACGGGGGAATACAGAGCACAGATACGCAGTATTTT
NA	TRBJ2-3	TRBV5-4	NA	CASRRDSTTDTQYF	TGTGCCAGCAGGCGGGACTCAACCACAGATACGCAGTATTTT
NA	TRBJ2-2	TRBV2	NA	CASSRGYGAGELFF	TGTGCCAGCAGCAGGGGTTACGGGGCCGGGGAGCTGTTTTTT
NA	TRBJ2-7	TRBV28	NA	CASSLLTSYEQYF	TGTGCCAGCAGTTTACTTACCTCCTACGAGCAGTACTTC
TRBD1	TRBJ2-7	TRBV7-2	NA	CASSSGQGRAYEQYF	TGTGCCAGCAGCTCGGGACAGGGGCGTGCCTACGAGCAGTACTTC
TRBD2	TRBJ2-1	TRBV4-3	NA	CASSQILAGPSYNEQFF	TGCGCCAGCAGCCAAATTTTAGCGGGGCCTTCCTACAATGAGCAGTTCTTC
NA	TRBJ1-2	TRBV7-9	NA	CASSLKGKGYTF	TGTGCCAGCAGCTTAAAGGGTAAAGGCTACACCTTC
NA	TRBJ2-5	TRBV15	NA	CATSVGASGKETQYF	TGTGCCACCAGTGTAGGCGCCTCTGGGAAGGAGACCCAGTACTTC
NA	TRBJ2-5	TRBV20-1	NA	CSASSEAEETQYF	TGCAGTGCTAGTTCGGAGGCTGAGGAGACCCAGTACTTC
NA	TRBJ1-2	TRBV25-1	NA	CASSEGSAYGYTF	TGTGCCAGCAGTGAGGGTTCTGCCTATGGCTACACCTTC
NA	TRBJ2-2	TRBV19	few	CASSAPGDTGELFF	TGTGCCAGTAGTGCACCAGGGGACACCGGGGAGCTGTTTTTT
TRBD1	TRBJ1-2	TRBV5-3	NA	CARSPLRTGDGYTF	TGTGCCAGAAGCCCTTTAAGGACAGGGGATGGCTACACCTTC